The sequence of this T cell receptor (beta chain) was determined in a study of identical twins listed by TCRdb under 2016. Broadly, across the study: TCR alpha and beta repertoires from monozygotic twins, unrelated adults of various ages and cord blood were deep-sequenced to test whether fetal clonotypes persist. To rule out contamination, replicate twin experiments were performed at different times with different library preparation protocols. The paper's findings and limits, for the study overall: Fewer insertions were carried by abundant cord blood beta clonotypes; a weaker similar trend was observed in young adult naive repertoires, while no such trend was observed in memory repertoires. Invariant T cells such as MAIT and iNKT could partly confound zero-insertion analyses, although diverse VJ usage argued against such confounding for most clonotypes. In monozygotic twins, out-of-frame TCR alpha sharing was systematically underestimated by recombination models, although the models agreed with sharing between unrelated individuals. In beta out-of-frame sequences, excess twin sharing was weaker, because having fewer shared sequences lowered the signal-to-noise ratio. Compared with coincidental sharing between unrelated individuals, an excess of low generation-probability sequences was observed among out-of-frame TCR alpha sequences shared between twins. Because the same donors could not be followed over many years, the conclusions relied on cross-sectional statistical analysis.

Receptor amplification or capture employed 5' RACE. Data came from an Illumina HiSeq 2000. Template switching introduced a universal primer binding site; the final cDNA contained a unique molecular identifier, enabling accurate counting of TCR cDNA molecules. Specific primers in the conserved constant-segment region were used to synthesize first-strand cDNA for TCR alpha and beta chains. To control for contamination, each cDNA library was double barcoded with a SMART-Mk sample barcode plus Illumina barcodes. TruSeq adapter sequences along with Illumina sample barcodes were introduced in two successive PCR steps. The Illumina HiSeq platform was used with custom primers to sequence TCR alpha and beta cDNA libraries. Under the source paper's analysis protocol: Raw reads were processed with MiGEC to extract unique molecular identifiers, and MiXCR was used to determine CDR3 positions. Recombination models were inferred per individual with the repgenHMM and IGoR tools using an EM algorithm. Shared clonotypes were analyzed with the tcR package in R, and sharing was normalized by the product of cloneset sizes. To study raw recombination without the effects of thymic and clonal selection, out-of-frame nonproductive sequences were analyzed. Through fastp at Q25 and MiXCR, TCRdb rebuilt clones from the public reads, retaining in-frame beta chains. Rows matching on CDR3 protein sequence are summarized as one entry with the most common DNA and genes. TCRdb, not the original authors, processed these V and J calls. This sample lists roughly 540,000 distinct CDR3 sequences; about 20% were detected once. About 0.93% of the sample is in the top ten clones.

Every donor in the study was a healthy Caucasian. The twin cohort consisted of three pairs of female monozygotic twins, all aged roughly 18 to 30 years. Positive isolation kits from Invitrogen were used to isolate CD4+ and CD8+ T cell populations. Of note for this clonotype: Its recognized antigen is unknown. The sample holds no much larger clone one base away, and base qualities are not on file.

The CDR3 numbers 14 residues from cysteine through phenylalanine. The sequence is cut down to CDR3 DNA, 42 bases in frame from base 1. Ends trimmed: V by 7 bases, J by 1 base; bases unmatched to a gene: 4. The germline V gene gives CDR1 as SNHLY and CDR2 as FYNNEI. The same sample was also used in a study of T cells expressing NK-cell markers. From that second study: Roughly 8 donors provided sorted CD3+CD56+NKG2C+, CD3+CD56+NKG2C- and CD3+CD56-NKG2C+ T-cell subsets, whose TCR beta-chain repertoires were profiled. Among the eight sequenced donors, seven were HCMV-seropositive and one was HCMV-seronegative. To restrict sorting to alphabetaTCR-expressing T cells, an anti-gammadeltaTCR antibody was added in several experiments. In roughly six donors, the dominant CD3+CD56+NKG2C+ clonotypes were among the top 10 CD8+ clonotypes and accounted for about 1.0-7.5% of CD8+ T cells. Those dominant clonotypes were again the most abundant among CD3+CD56-NKG2C+ cells in four donors, at roughly 25-60.1%. Whether the expanded NKG2C-expressing T cell clones were specific for HCMV antigens remained unclear. Randomly selected healthy volunteers, three men and five women, were used as the eight sequenced donors. A commercial ELISA kit detecting HCMV-specific IgG in serum was used to determine HCMV serostatus. MIGEC handled demultiplexing of the reads and grouping by UMI, while MiTCR was used to assemble and quantify clonotypes. To exclude erroneous sequences, only TCR cDNA sequences supported by at least two reads were retained. The tcR package was used for downstream repertoire analysis, and clonotypes were matched across fractions by CDR3 nucleotide sequence plus V segment. VDJmatch was used to annotate antigen specificity against VDJdb, with one amino acid substitution in CDR3 permitted.

The sample comprised CD4+ T cells sorted from blood. The sequence is built from TRBV2 and TRBJ2-7; TRBD1 matches 10 bases in the middle. The TCR originated in a woman aged 18 to 35 in good health. The CDR3 here reads CASIRTGGSYEQYF. The bases read TGTGCCAGCATCAGGACAGGGGGATCCTACGAGCAGTACTTC.